This TCR beta chain stems from a study of T cell repertoires in ileal Crohn's disease. Study-wide context: Every patient was operated on for stricturing (roughly 60%) or penetrating (about 39%) complications.

Some clones are missing from TCRdb's copy, which holds only in-frame ones; the method was immunoSEQ multiplex PCR. The sample lists roughly 7,400 clones, approximately 80% occurring once. Patients were adults with ileal or ileocolonic Crohn's disease needing resection. General observations from the study: Active smokers at surgery had more clonal expansions than non-smokers. Every patient over 26.8% clonality showed endoscopic recurrence.

A note on this clone: Its antigen is currently unknown.

This TCR was sampled from an adult with Crohn's disease. Sequencing was carried out using ileal tissue.

The CDR3 protein is CASSIERSRQPQHF. The CDR3 region has the DNA TGTGCCAGTAGTATAGAGCGTAGCCGGCAGCCCCAGCATTTT. This sequence joins TRBV19 and TRBJ1-5, with unresolved D. V lost 0 bases to trimming and J lost 7 bases, with 10 bases between them. Germline CDR1 reads LNHDA; CDR2 reads SQIVND (reference sequence). The CDR3 spans 14 residues. Using reference TRBV19 and TRBJ1-5 for the parts outside the CDR3, the full variable domain is DGGITQSPKYLFRKEGQNVTLSCEQNLNHDAMYWYRQDPGQGLRLIYYSQIVNDFQKGDIAEGYSVSREKKESFPLTVTSAQKNPTAFYLCASSIERSRQPQHFGDGTRLSIL.